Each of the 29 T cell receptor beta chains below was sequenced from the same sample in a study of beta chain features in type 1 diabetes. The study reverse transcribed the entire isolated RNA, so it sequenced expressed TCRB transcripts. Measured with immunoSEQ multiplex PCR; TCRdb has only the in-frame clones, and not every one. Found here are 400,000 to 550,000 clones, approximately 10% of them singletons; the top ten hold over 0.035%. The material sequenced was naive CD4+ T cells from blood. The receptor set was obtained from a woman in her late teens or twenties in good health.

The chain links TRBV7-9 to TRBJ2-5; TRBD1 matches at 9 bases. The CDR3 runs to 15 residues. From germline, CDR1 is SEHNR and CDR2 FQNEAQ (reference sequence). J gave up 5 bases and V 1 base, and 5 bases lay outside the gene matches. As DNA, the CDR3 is TGTGCCAGCAGCTTAGGGGACAGGGTCGTCGAGACCCAGTACTTC. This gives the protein CASSLGDRVVETQYF.

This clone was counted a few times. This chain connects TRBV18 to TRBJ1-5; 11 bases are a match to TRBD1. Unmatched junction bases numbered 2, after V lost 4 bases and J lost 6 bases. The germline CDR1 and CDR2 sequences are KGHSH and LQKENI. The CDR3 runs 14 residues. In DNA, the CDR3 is TGTGCCAGCTCACGGGACAGGGGGGGTCAGCCCCAGCATTTT. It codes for CASSRDRGGQPQHF. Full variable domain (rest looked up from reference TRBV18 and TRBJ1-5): NAGVMQNPRHLVRRRGQEARLRCSPMKGHSHVYWYRQLPEEGLKFMVYLQKENIIDESGMPKERFSAEFPKEGPSILRIQQVVRGDSAAYFCASSRDRGGQPQHFGDGTRLSIL.

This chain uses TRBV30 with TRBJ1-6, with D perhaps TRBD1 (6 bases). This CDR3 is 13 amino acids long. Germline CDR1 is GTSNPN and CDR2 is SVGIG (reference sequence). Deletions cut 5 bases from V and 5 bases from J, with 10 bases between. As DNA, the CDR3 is TGTGCCTGGGGTACAGGGAATAATTCACCCCTCCACTTT. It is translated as CAWGTGNNSPLHF. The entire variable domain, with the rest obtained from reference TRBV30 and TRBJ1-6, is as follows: SQTIHQWPATLVQPVGSPLSLECTVEGTSNPNLYWYRQAAGRGLQLLFYSVGIGQISSEVPQNLSASRPQDRQFILSSKKLLLSDSGFYLCAWGTGNNSPLHFGNGTRLTVT.

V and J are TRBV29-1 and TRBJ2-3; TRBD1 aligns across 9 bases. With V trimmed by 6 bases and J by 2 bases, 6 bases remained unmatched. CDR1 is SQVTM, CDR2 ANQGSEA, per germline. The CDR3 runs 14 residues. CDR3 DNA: TGCAGCGTACAGGGGGCTTATACCACAGATACGCAGTATTTT. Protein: CSVQGAYTTDTQYF.

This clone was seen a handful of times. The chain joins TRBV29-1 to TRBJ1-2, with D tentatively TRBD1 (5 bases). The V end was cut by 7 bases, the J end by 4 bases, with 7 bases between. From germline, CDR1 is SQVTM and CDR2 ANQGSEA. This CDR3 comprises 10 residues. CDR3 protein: CSADSYGYTF. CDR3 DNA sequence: TGCAGCGCTGACAGCTATGGCTACACCTTC.

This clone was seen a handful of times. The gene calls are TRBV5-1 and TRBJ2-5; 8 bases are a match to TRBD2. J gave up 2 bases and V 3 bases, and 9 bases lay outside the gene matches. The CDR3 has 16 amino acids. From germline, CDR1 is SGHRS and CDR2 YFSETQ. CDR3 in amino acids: CASSSRTTSGQETQYF. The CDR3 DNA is TGCGCCAGCAGCTCGAGGACCACTAGCGGTCAAGAGACCCAGTACTTC.

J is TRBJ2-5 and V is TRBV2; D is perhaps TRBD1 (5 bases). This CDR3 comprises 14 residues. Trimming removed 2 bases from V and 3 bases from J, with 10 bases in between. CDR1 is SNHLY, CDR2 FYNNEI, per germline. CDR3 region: CASSESTGEETQYF. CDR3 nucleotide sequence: TGTGCCAGCAGTGAATCAACAGGAGAAGAGACCCAGTACTTC.

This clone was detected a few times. In DNA form, the CDR3 reads TGCGCCAGCAGCCGCGAGGGCTCGGATGAGCAGTTCTTC. Its protein is CASSREGSDEQFF. The chain couples TRBV5-1 to TRBJ2-1, with D tentatively TRBD2 (5 bases). The germline gives CDR1 SGHRS, CDR2 YFSETQ. V was clipped by 4 bases and J by 8 bases, with 13 bases between them. The CDR3 is 13 amino acids. Looking up the rest from reference TRBV5-1 and TRBJ2-1 gives the full variable domain: KAGVTQTPRYLIKTRGQQVTLSCSPISGHRSVSWYQQTPGQGLQFLFEYFSETQRNKGNFPGRFSGRQFSNSRSEMNVSTLELGDSALYLCASSREGSDEQFFGPGTRLTVL.

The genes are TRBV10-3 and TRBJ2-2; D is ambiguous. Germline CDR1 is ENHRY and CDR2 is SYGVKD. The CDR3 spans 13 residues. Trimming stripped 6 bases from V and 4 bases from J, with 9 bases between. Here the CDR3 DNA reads TGTGCCATCAGCGTAGGGTCCACCGGGGAGCTGTTTTTT. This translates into CAISVGSTGELFF.

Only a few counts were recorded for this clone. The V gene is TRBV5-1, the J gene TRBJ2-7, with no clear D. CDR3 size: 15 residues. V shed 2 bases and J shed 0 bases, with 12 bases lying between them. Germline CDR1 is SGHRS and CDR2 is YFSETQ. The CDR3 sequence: CASSFPEASSYEQYF. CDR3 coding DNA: TGCGCCAGCAGCTTCCCCGAGGCCAGCTCCTACGAGCAGTACTTC. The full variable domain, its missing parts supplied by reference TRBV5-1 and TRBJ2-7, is KAGVTQTPRYLIKTRGQQVTLSCSPISGHRSVSWYQQTPGQGLQFLFEYFSETQRNKGNFPGRFSGRQFSNSRSEMNVSTLELGDSALYLCASSFPEASSYEQYFGPGTRLTVT.

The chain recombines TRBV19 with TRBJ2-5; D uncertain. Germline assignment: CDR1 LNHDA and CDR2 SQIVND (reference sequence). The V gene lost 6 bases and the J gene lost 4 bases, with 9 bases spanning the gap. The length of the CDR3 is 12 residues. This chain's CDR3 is CASSNLPETQYF. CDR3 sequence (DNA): TGTGCCAGTAGCAACCTTCCAGAGACCCAGTACTTC.

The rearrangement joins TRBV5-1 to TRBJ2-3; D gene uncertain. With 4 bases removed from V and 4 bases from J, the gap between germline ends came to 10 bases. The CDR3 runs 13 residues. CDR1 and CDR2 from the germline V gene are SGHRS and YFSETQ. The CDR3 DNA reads TGCGCCAGCAGCCTTTTTAAACCAGATACGCAGTATTTT. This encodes CASSLFKPDTQYF.

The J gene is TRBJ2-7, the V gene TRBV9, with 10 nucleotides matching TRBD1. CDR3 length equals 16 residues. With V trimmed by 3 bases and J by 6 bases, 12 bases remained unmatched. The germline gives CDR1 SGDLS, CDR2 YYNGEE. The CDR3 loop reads CASSAPQGTGVGEQYF. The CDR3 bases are TGTGCCAGCAGCGCACCCCAAGGGACAGGGGTTGGCGAGCAGTACTTC.

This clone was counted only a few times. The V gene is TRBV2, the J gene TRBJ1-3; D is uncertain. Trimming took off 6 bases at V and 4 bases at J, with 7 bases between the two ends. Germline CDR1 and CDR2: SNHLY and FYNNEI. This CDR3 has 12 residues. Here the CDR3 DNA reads TGTGCCAGCAGAATCACCGGAAACACCATATATTTT. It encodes CASRITGNTIYF.

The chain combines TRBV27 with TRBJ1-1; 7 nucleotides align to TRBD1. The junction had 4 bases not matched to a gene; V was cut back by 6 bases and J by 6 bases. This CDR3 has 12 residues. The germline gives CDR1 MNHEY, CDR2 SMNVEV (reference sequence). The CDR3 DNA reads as TGTGCCAGCAGCCGTACAGGGGCTGAAGCTTTCTTT. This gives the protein CASSRTGAEAFF.

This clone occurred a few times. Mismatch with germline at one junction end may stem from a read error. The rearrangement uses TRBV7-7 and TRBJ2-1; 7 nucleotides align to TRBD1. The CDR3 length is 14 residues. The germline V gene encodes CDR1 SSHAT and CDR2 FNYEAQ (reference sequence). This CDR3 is CASSPGQVSNEQFF. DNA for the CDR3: TGTGCTAGCAGCCCCGGACAGGTTTCCAATGAGCAGTTCTTC.

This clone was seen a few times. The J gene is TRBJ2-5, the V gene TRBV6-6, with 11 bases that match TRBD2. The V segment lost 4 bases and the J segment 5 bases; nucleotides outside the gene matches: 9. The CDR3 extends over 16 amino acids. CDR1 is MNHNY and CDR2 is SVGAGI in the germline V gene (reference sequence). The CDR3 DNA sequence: TGTGCCAGCAGTTTGGGGGTAGCGGGAGGGCGTGAGACCCAGTACTTC. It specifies CASSLGVAGGRETQYF.

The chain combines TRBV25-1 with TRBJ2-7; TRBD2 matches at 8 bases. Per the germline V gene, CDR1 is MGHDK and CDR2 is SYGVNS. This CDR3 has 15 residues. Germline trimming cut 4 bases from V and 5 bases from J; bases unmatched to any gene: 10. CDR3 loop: CASSVSGTSFNEQYF. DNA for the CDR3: TGTGCCAGCAGTGTTTCGGGGACTAGTTTTAACGAGCAGTACTTC.

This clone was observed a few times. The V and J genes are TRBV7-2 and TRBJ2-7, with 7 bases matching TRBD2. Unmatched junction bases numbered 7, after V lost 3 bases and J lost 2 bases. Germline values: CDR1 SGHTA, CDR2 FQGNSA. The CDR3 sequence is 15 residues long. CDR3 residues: CASSFGSSGAYEQYV. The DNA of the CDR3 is TGTGCCAGCAGCTTCGGGTCTAGCGGTGCCTACGAGCAGTACGTC.

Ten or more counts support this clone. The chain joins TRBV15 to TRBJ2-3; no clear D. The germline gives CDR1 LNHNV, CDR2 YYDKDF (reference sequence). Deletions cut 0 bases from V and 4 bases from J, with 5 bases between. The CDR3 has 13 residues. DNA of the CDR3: TGTGCCACCAGCAGAGAAGAGGCAGATACGCAGTATTTT. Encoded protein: CATSREEADTQYF.

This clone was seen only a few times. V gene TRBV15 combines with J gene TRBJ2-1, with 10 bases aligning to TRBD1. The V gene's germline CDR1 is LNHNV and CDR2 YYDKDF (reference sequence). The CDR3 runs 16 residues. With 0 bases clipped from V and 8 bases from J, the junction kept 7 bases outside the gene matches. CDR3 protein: CATSRDRTGGTDEQFF. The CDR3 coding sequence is TGTGCCACCAGCAGAGATAGGACAGGGGGAACCGATGAGCAGTTCTTC. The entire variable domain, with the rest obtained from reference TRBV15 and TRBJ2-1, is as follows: DAMVIQNPRYQVTQFGKPVTLSCSQTLNHNVMYWYQQKSSQAPKLLFHYYDKDFNNEADTPDNFQSRRPNTSFCFLDIRSPGLGDTAMYLCATSRDRTGGTDEQFFGPGTRLTVL.

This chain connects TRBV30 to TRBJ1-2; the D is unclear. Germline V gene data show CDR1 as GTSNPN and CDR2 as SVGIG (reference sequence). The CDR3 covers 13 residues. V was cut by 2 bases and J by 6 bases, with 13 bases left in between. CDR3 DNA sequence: TGTGCCTGGAGTCAAAGGGTCAACAATGGCTACACCTTC. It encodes CAWSQRVNNGYTF.

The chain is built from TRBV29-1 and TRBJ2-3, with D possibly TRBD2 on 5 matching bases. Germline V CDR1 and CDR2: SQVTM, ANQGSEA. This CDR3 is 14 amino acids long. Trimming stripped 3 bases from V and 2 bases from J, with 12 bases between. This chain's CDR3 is CSVDGVTHTDTQYF. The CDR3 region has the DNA TGCAGCGTTGACGGGGTGACCCACACAGATACGCAGTATTTT.

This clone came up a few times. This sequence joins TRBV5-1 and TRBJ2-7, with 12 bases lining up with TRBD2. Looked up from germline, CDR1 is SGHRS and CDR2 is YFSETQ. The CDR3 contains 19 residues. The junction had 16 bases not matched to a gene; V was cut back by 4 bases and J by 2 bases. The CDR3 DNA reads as TGCGCCAGCAGCAGTGGGCCCTTTCGACTAGCGGGAGATCCCTACGAGCAGTACTTC. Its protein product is CASSSGPFRLAGDPYEQYF. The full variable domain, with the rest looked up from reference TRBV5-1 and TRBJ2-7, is KAGVTQTPRYLIKTRGQQVTLSCSPISGHRSVSWYQQTPGQGLQFLFEYFSETQRNKGNFPGRFSGRQFSNSRSEMNVSTLELGDSALYLCASSSGPFRLAGDPYEQYFGPGTRLTVT.

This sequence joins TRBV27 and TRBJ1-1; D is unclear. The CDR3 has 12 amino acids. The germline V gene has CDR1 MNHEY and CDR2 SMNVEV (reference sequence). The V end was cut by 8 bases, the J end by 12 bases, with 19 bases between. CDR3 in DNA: TGTGCCAGCGGTAAGCCCGAAACTGGGACTTTCTTT. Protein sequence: CASGKPETGTFF.

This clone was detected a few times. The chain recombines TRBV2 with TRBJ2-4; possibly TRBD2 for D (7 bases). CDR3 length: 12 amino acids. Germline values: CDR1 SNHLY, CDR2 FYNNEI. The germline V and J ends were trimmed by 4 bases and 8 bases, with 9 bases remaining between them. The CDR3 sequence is CASSVGGDIQYF. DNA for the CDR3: TGTGCCAGCAGTGTAGGGGGGGACATTCAGTACTTC. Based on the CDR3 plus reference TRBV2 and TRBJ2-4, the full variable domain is EPEVTQTPSHQVTQMGQEVILRCVPISNHLYFYWYRQILGQKVEFLVSFYNNEISEKSEIFDDQFSVERPDGSNFTLKIRSTKLEDSAMYFCASSVGGDIQYFGAGTRLSVL.

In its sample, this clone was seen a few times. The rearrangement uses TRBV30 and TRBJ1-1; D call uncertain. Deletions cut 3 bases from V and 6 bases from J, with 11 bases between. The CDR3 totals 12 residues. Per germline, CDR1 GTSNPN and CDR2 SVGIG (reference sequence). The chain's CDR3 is CAWRWGRAEAFF. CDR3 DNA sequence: TGTGCCTGGAGGTGGGGAAGGGCTGAAGCTTTCTTT.

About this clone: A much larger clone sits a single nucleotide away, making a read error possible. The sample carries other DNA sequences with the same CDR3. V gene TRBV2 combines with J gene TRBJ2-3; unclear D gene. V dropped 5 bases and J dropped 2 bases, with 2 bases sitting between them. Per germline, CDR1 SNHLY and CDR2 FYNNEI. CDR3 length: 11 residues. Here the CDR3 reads CASSSTDTQYF. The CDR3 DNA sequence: TGTGCCAGCAGTTCCACAGATACGCAGTATTTT.

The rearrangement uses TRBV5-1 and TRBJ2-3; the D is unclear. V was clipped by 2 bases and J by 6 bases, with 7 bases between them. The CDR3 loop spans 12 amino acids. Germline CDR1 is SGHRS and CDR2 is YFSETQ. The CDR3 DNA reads TGCGCCAGCAGCTTTTTAGCCGATACGCAGTATTTT. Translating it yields CASSFLADTQYF. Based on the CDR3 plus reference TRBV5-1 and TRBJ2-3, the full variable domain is KAGVTQTPRYLIKTRGQQVTLSCSPISGHRSVSWYQQTPGQGLQFLFEYFSETQRNKGNFPGRFSGRQFSNSRSEMNVSTLELGDSALYLCASSFLADTQYFGPGTRLTVL.